A selection of T cell receptor beta chains follows, all from one sample in a study of cytomegalovirus exposure and HLA in healthy donors. The repertoire was sequenced with immunoSEQ multiplex PCR; TCRdb's copy has only in-frame clones and lacks some. The repertoire holds approximately 110,000 clones, with about 81% as singletons. The sample taken for sequencing was PBMCs. All receptors derive from a woman in her 30s in good health and CMV-seronegative. Both conserved end residues are part of each CDR3. The D gene is left open where the match is weak. Not every row has a clone size; where given, it reads once, few, many or a size class.

size	D	J	V	length	DNA	CDR3
-	-	TRBJ2-7	TRBV19	14	TGTGCCAGTAGTCCGCAGGACACAGGCTACGAGCAGTACTTC	CASSPQDTGYEQYF
-	-	TRBJ1-1	TRBV5-4	15	TGTGCCAGCAGCTTGGCGTCGGGGAAGAACACTGAAGCTTTCTTT	CASSLASGKNTEAFF
-	-	TRBJ1-5	TRBV5-6	15	TGTGCCAGCAGCTTGGGGGCTTTAAGCAATCAGCCCCAGCATTTT	CASSLGALSNQPQHF
-	TRBD2	TRBJ2-7	TRBV27	15	TGTGCCAGCAGTCGGGAGGGGGAGCTTCCCTACGAGCAGTACTTC	CASSREGELPYEQYF
-	-	TRBJ2-7	TRBV5-1	15	TGCGCCAGCAGCTCACTAAGCGGGTCCCACTACGAGCAGTACTTC	CASSSLSGSHYEQYF
-	TRBD1	TRBJ1-2	TRBV5-8	15	TGTGCCAGCAGCTCCGATAGACAGGGGTTCTATGGCTACACCTTC	CASSSDRQGFYGYTF
-	TRBD1	TRBJ1-1	TRBV7-9	16	TGTGCCAGCAGCCCCGATCCGGGACAGGGGGGCACTGAAGCTTTCTTT	CASSPDPGQGGTEAFF
-	-	TRBJ1-5	TRBV2	20	TGTGCCAGCAGTGAAGTCTGGGGAACAGGGTTCAAACTTCGGAATCAGCCCCAGCATTTT	CASSEVWGTGFKLRNQPQHF
-	-	TRBJ1-2	TRBV7-8	14	TGTGCCAGCAACAGGGTGGGGATAGACTATGGCTACACCTTC	CASNRVGIDYGYTF
-	-	TRBJ1-1	TRBV7-9	13	TGTGCCAGCAGCCCGGACACAGGGTCTGAAGCTTTCTTT	CASSPDTGSEAFF
once	TRBD2	TRBJ2-3	TRBV7-3	14	TGTGCCAGCAGCAGGGTAGCGGGAGTGGATACGCAGTATTTT	CASSRVAGVDTQYF
-	-	TRBJ1-5	TRBV7-9	12	TGTGCCAGCAGCCGGGGGGATCAGCCCCAGCATTTT	CASSRGDQPQHF
-	-	TRBJ1-5	TRBV18	14	TGTGCCAGCTCACCATCAGGGGCAAATCAGCCCCAGCATTTT	CASSPSGANQPQHF
few	-	TRBJ2-3	TRBV7-9	14	TGTGCCAGCAGTGGGAGGGGGTCTGCAGATACGCAGTATTTT	CASSGRGSADTQYF
-	-	TRBJ2-5	TRBV18	15	TGTGCCAGCTCACCACCGACAGACCTTCAAGAGACCCAGTACTTC	CASSPPTDLQETQYF
-	-	TRBJ2-7	TRBV5-1	13	TGCGCCAGCAGCCTACTGGGGCTGGGGGAGCAGTACTTC	CASSLLGLGEQYF
few	-	TRBJ1-5	TRBV4-1	14	TGCGCCAGCAGCCAAGTGACAGCCAATCAGCCCCAGCATTTT	CASSQVTANQPQHF
-	-	TRBJ2-3	TRBV6-5	14	TGTGCCAGCAGTTACCAAGCCCACACAGATACGCAGTATTTT	CASSYQAHTDTQYF
-	-	TRBJ2-3	TRBV4-2	12	TGTGCCAGCAGCCAAGATCTGGATACGCAGTATTTT	CASSQDLDTQYF
few	-	TRBJ2-5	TRBV2	16	TGTGCCAGCAGTGAAAGGGGGCGGGGTATCCAAGAGACCCAGTACTTC	CASSERGRGIQETQYF
-	TRBD2	TRBJ2-1	TRBV11-3	16	TGTGCCAGCAGCCCCCAGAGGACTAGGTCGCTATCGGAGCAGTTCTTC	CASSPQRTRSLSEQFF
-	-	TRBJ2-1	TRBV27	16	TGTGCCAGCAGTTTATCGGCAGGGAACTCCTACAATGAGCAGTTCTTC	CASSLSAGNSYNEQFF
-	-	TRBJ2-1	TRBV11-2	14	TGTGCCAGCAGCCGCACACCCTCCTACAATGAGCAGTTCTTC	CASSRTPSYNEQFF
-	-	TRBJ2-5	TRBV15	13	TGTGCCACCAAAAGCGGGTCTGCGGAGACCCAGTACTTC	CATKSGSAETQYF
-	-	TRBJ1-4	TRBV19	17	TGTGCCAGTAGTATGTCACAGGGATCCTCAGCTAATGAAAAACTGTTTTTT	CASSMSQGSSANEKLFF
-	-	TRBJ1-2	TRBV30	15	TGTGCCTGGAGTGCCCCAGGGTCGCCTAACTATGGCTACACCTTC	CAWSAPGSPNYGYTF
-	-	TRBJ2-3	TRBV7-8	14	TGTGCCAGCAGTCGCGGGACAGCCGTGGATACGCAGTATTTT	CASSRGTAVDTQYF
-	-	TRBJ1-1	TRBV11-3	18	TGTGCCAGCAGCTTAGGTTGGCGGCCAGCGATATCTAACACTGAAGCTTTCTTT	CASSLGWRPAISNTEAFF
few	-	TRBJ1-2	TRBV30	11	TGTGCCTGGAGCCTCGTCTATGGCTACACCTTC	CAWSLVYGYTF
once	TRBD1	TRBJ1-4	TRBV7-2	16	TGTGCCAGCAGCTCCGGACAGGGCAAAGCTAATGAAAAACTGTTTTTT	CASSSGQGKANEKLFF
-	TRBD1	TRBJ2-1	TRBV9	14	TGTGCCAGCAGCGTAAGTCAGGGGGTCAATGAGCAGTTCTTC	CASSVSQGVNEQFF
-	-	TRBJ2-7	TRBV5-1	14	TGCGCCAGCAGCTCCCGACAGGACTCCTACGAGCAGTACTTC	CASSSRQDSYEQYF
-	-	TRBJ2-2	TRBV25-1	14	TGTGCCAGCAGTGAATTGGAGACCACCGGGGAGCTGTTTTTT	CASSELETTGELFF
few	-	TRBJ1-2	TRBV9	14	TGTGCCAGCAGCGTAGACCCAACTGGGCATGGCTACACCTTC	CASSVDPTGHGYTF
-	-	TRBJ2-3	TRBV28	13	TGTGCCACCTTGAACCGGGGTACAGATACGCAGTATTTT	CATLNRGTDTQYF
-	TRBD1	TRBJ2-7	TRBV6-5	12	TGTGCCAGCAGGACAGGGGCGGCCGAGCAGTACTTC	CASRTGAAEQYF
few	TRBD1	TRBJ2-7	TRBV7-2	14	TGTGCCAGCAGCTCTACAGGGGGCTCCTACGAGCAGTACTTC	CASSSTGGSYEQYF
-	TRBD2	TRBJ2-3	TRBV7-3	14	TGTGCCAGCAGCCCAGGACTAGCGACAGATACGCAGTATTTT	CASSPGLATDTQYF
once	-	TRBJ1-6	TRBV6-6	15	TGTGCCAGCAGTTTACTACAGGTTAAGGATTCACCCCTCCACTTT	CASSLLQVKDSPLHF
-	TRBD1	TRBJ1-3	TRBV7-9	17	TGTGCCAGCAGGGGGACAGGGGGCGTCCCCTCTGGAAACACCATATATTTT	CASRGTGGVPSGNTIYF
-	TRBD1	TRBJ2-3	TRBV18	14	TGTGCCAGCTCACCACCCGACAGGGGAAATACGCAGTATTTT	CASSPPDRGNTQYF
-	-	TRBJ1-4	TRBV6-1	16	TGTGCCAGCAGTGACACCTTGACAGCCGCTAATGAAAAACTGTTTTTT	CASSDTLTAANEKLFF